This entry features one T cell receptor (beta chain) sequence. The antigen remains unidentified. This specimen comes from a study of T cell responses to AZD1222 COVID-19 vaccine. General study findings and limits: Increased Spike-specific TCR breadth and depth were observed after two AZD1222 doses. Baseline serology detected seropositivity in only six AZD1222 recipients.

Data came from immunoSEQ multiplex PCR; TCRdb stores just in-frame clones and leaves some out. The top ten clones hold around 3.1% of a sample with 99,000 or so clones, about 85% of them seen once. Looked up from germline, CDR1 is SGDLS and CDR2 is YYNGEE. There are 11 residues in the CDR3. The V end lost 7 bases, the J end lost 4 bases, and 8 bases lay between the germline ends. The chain links TRBV9 to TRBJ1-2; D ambiguous. The TCR was taken from an adult in good health. Sequencing was performed on peripheral blood, taken on day 0 of AZD1222 vaccination. Here the CDR3 DNA reads TGTGCCAGCTTTGGTATCTATGGCTACACCTTC. This translates into CASFGIYGYTF.